The 19 T cell receptor beta chains given below trace back to one sample, sequenced in a study of blood T cell repertoires in COVID-19. Some clones are missing from TCRdb's copy, which holds only in-frame ones; the method was immunoSEQ multiplex PCR. The sample contains 180,000 or so clones, about four fifths of which appear only once. The sequenced material came from peripheral blood. The receptor source for this set is a human donor with acute or convalescent COVID-19. The donor label of this sample is uncertain.

CDR3 sequence reads: CASSGEQGNPYNEQFF. The CDR3 DNA reads TGTGCCAGCAGCGGGGAACAGGGGAACCCCTACAATGAGCAGTTCTTC. The genes are TRBV5-6 and TRBJ2-1; 7 bases are shared with TRBD1. CDR3 length: 16 amino acids. After removal of 4 bases from V and 2 bases from J, the junction contained 9 bases not matched to a gene. The germline V gene has CDR1 SGHDT and CDR2 YYEEEE.

The chain is built from TRBV28 and TRBJ1-3; 7 positions match TRBD1. This CDR3 has 20 amino acids. Germline loops: CDR1 MDHEN, CDR2 SYDVKM. Germline trimming cut 3 bases from V and 0 bases from J; bases unmatched to any gene: 17. This CDR3 is CASSFTGEQGTPSSGNTIYF. For the CDR3, the DNA is TGTGCCAGCAGTTTCACCGGTGAACAGGGGACCCCCAGCTCTGGAAACACCATATATTTT.

This sequence joins TRBV7-9 and TRBJ1-4; 7 bases match TRBD1. J lost 7 bases, V lost 0 bases, and 5 bases had no gene match. From germline, CDR1 is SEHNR and CDR2 FQNEAQ (reference sequence). The length of the CDR3 is 15 residues. The CDR3 DNA sequence: TGTGCCAGCAGCTTAGCTTGGCAGGGGGGTGAAAAACTGTTTTTT. Amino acids: CASSLAWQGGEKLFF.

This CDR3 reads CASAGGAQETQYF. CDR3 in DNA: TGTGCCAGCGCGGGGGGGGCCCAAGAGACCCAGTACTTC. The gene calls are TRBV7-9 and TRBJ2-5; 9 nucleotides match TRBD2. The ends lost 8 bases at V and 1 base at J; junction bases unmatched: 2. The CDR3 is made up of 13 amino acids. The germline CDR1 and CDR2 sequences are SEHNR and FQNEAQ (reference sequence).

This clone was counted ten times or more. V usage is TRBV9 and J usage is TRBJ1-4; 7 nucleotides line up with TRBD1. Germline CDR1 reads SGDLS; CDR2 reads YYNGEE. The CDR3 runs to 18 residues. The ends lost 5 bases at V and 3 bases at J; junction bases unmatched: 16. CDR3 loop: CASSPTGDPRVANEKLFF. As DNA, the CDR3 is TGTGCCAGCAGTCCAACAGGGGACCCCCGAGTCGCTAATGAAAAACTGTTTTTT.

The gene calls are TRBV30 and TRBJ1-2, with TRBD1 identical over 8 bases. This CDR3 comprises 16 residues. V lost 3 bases and J lost 4; bases outside the gene matches: 13. The germline gives CDR1 GTSNPN, CDR2 SVGIG (reference sequence). The CDR3 here is CAWSGVQGARIYGYTF. The CDR3 coding sequence is TGTGCCTGGAGCGGGGTTCAGGGGGCGCGAATCTATGGCTACACCTTC.

This clone appeared once. The chain is built from TRBV5-1 and TRBJ1-2, with D tentatively TRBD1 (5 bases). This CDR3 comprises 15 residues. From germline, CDR1 is SGHRS and CDR2 YFSETQ. Trimming cost V 0 bases and J 8 bases, with 17 bases left between them. The CDR3: CASSLDQVVQGGYTF. For the CDR3, the DNA is TGCGCCAGCAGCTTGGATCAAGTCGTGCAGGGAGGCTACACCTTC.

The chain combines TRBV10-3 with TRBJ2-5, with 10 bases lining up with TRBD1. The ends lost 7 bases at V and 4 bases at J; junction bases unmatched: 3. The CDR3 runs to 13 residues. The germline CDR1 and CDR2 sequences are ENHRY and SYGVKD. The CDR3 reads CAINRDRGETQYF. CDR3 coding DNA: TGTGCCATCAATAGGGACAGGGGAGAGACCCAGTACTTC.

The chain combines TRBV9 with TRBJ2-5; possible D gene TRBD1, 6 bases. The germline V and J ends were trimmed by 1 base and 3 bases, with 7 bases remaining between them. The CDR3 sequence is 13 residues long. Germline V gene sequence: CDR1 SGDLS, CDR2 YYNGEE. The CDR3 is CASSVRQEETQYF. CDR3 nucleotides: TGTGCCAGCAGCGTAAGACAGGAAGAGACCCAGTACTTC.

The chain carries TRBV9 and TRBJ2-1, with 8 bases lining up with TRBD1. Germline-derived CDR1 and CDR2 are SGDLS and YYNGEE. The J segment lost 5 bases and the V segment lost 3 bases, leaving 4 bases of the junction unmatched. The CDR3 consists of 14 residues. DNA for the CDR3: TGTGCCAGCAGCGGGGAACAGGGGGACAATGAGCAGTTCTTC. Amino acids: CASSGEQGDNEQFF.

The rearrangement uses TRBV25-1 and TRBJ1-1; D is perhaps TRBD1 (6 bases). V was pared by 4 bases and J by 4 bases, with 16 bases between. Germline V gene data show CDR1 as MGHDK and CDR2 as SYGVNS. There are 15 residues in the CDR3. CDR3 protein: CASSASRGQSTEAFF. CDR3 bases: TGTGCCAGCAGTGCCTCCAGGGGCCAGAGCACTGAAGCTTTCTTT.

V and J are TRBV28 and TRBJ1-2; 10 positions agree with TRBD1. This CDR3 is built from 14 residues. V dropped 4 bases and J dropped 7; count of bases not matched to a gene: 6. Germline assignment: CDR1 MDHEN and CDR2 SYDVKM. As DNA, the CDR3 is TGTGCCAGCAGTTCCGGGACAGGGGTCTTTGGCTACACCTTC. It yields the protein CASSSGTGVFGYTF.

The V and J genes are TRBV6-6 and TRBJ1-1; 7 bases match TRBD1. CDR1 MNHNY and CDR2 SVGAGI come from the germline V gene (reference sequence). This CDR3 is 15 amino acids long. The junction had 1 base not matched to a gene; V was cut back by 0 bases and J by 0 bases. The CDR3 reads CASSYSTGLNTEAFF. For the CDR3, the DNA is TGTGCCAGCAGTTACTCGACAGGGTTGAACACTGAAGCTTTCTTT.

The chain has TRBV11-3 and TRBJ2-1, with a possible D match to TRBD1 (6 bases). V was pared by 5 bases and J by 6 bases, with 11 bases between. CDR3 length: 13 residues. Germline loops: CDR1 SGHNT, CDR2 YENEEA. The DNA of the CDR3 is TGTGCCAGCAGCCAAGGGGACACCAATGAGCAGTTCTTC. This encodes CASSQGDTNEQFF.

The chain couples TRBV6-1 to TRBJ2-4, with TRBD1 matching 9 bases. The CDR3 loop spans 16 amino acids. Germline V CDR1 and CDR2: MNHNS, SASEGT. The trim removed 2 bases at V and 1 base at J, leaving 3 bases unmatched. The CDR3 DNA follows: TGTGCCAGCAGTGAACGAGGACAGGGGGCCAAAAACATTCAGTACTTC. Translating it yields CASSERGQGAKNIQYF.

About this clone: Mismatch with germline at one junction end may stem from a read error. The chain uses TRBV7-7 and TRBJ2-5; TRBD2 matches at 14 bases. Germline V gene lookup returns CDR1 SSHAT and CDR2 FNYEAQ (reference sequence). The CDR3 consists of 16 residues. For the CDR3, the DNA is TGTGCTAGCAGCCTGGGGACTAGCGGGGGCCAAGAGACCCAGTACTTC. As protein: CASSLGTSGGQETQYF.

The V and J genes are TRBV15 and TRBJ1-6; 7 positions match TRBD1. Trimming cost V 0 bases and J 10 bases; bases outside gene matches: 6. CDR1 LNHNV and CDR2 YYDKDF come from the germline V gene (reference sequence). The CDR3 runs 15 residues. The CDR3 nucleotides read TGTGCCACCAGCAGAGATGACAGGGATGGATCACCCCTCCACTTT. Its translation: CATSRDDRDGSPLHF.

The chain is built from TRBV28 and TRBJ1-2, with D perhaps matching TRBD1 (6 bases). The germline gives CDR1 MDHEN, CDR2 SYDVKM. The CDR3 runs 14 residues. V lost 6 bases and J 4 bases, leaving 15 bases between the germline ends. Written as DNA, the CDR3 is TGTGCCAGCAGGAAGACAGGATCCTTCTATGGCTACACCTTC. It yields the protein CASRKTGSFYGYTF.

The chain combines TRBV30 with TRBJ1-1; 11 bases are a match to TRBD1. The germline CDR1 and CDR2 sequences are GTSNPN and SVGIG (reference sequence). V shed 3 bases and J 6 bases; nucleotides not matched to a gene: 3. The CDR3 covers 13 residues. The CDR3 nucleotides are TGTGCCTGGAGCCCGGGACAGGGGGCTGAAGCTTTCTTT. This codes for CAWSPGQGAEAFF.